This T cell receptor (beta chain) is drawn from a study of cytomegalovirus exposure and HLA in healthy donors. Study findings and constraints: Cytomegalovirus status, reportedly, was diagnosed with high specificity and sensitivity by the classifier.

The germline gives CDR1 SGHRS, CDR2 YFSETQ. This CDR3 contains 15 residues. Trimming at V came to 3 bases and at J to 2 bases, leaving 8 bases not matched to a gene. Sequencing was performed with immunoSEQ multiplex PCR; in TCRdb, only in-frame clones are kept and a portion is missing. The table has about 160,000 clones, approximately 96% seen once. This clone was seen only once. Its antigen is not known. The rearrangement uses TRBV5-1 and TRBJ2-7; 7 bases agree with TRBD1. Sequencing input: PBMCs. This receptor was taken from a woman aged 18 to 35 in good health and CMV-seronegative. The CDR3, as DNA: TGCGCCAGCAGCTCGAGTCTTGGACAGGCCTACGAGCAGTACTTC. It yields the protein CASSSSLGQAYEQYF.